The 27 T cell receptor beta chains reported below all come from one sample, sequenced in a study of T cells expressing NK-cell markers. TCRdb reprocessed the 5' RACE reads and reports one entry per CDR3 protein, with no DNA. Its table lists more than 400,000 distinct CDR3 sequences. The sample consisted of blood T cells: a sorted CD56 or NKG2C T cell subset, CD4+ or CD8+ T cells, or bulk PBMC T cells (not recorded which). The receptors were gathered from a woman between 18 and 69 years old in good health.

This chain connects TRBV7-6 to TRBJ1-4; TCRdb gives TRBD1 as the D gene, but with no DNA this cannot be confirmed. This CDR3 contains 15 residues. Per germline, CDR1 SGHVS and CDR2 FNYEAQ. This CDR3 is CASSLTGGAREKLFF.

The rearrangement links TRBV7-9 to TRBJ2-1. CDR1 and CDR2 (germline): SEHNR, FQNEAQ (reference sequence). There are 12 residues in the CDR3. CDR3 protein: CASSLLTNEQFF. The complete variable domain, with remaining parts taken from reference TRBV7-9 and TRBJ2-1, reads DTGVSQNPRHKITKRGQNVTFRCDPISEHNRLYWYRQTLGQGPEFLTYFQNEAQLEKSRLLSDRFSAERPKGSFSTLEIQRTEQGDSAMYLCASSLLTNEQFFGPGTRLTVL.

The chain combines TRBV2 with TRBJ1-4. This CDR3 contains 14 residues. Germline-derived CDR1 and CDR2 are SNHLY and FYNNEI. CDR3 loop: CASTRASSNEKLFF.

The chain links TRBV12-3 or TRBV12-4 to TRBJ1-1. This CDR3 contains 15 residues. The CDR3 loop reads CASSPQILSGTEAFF.

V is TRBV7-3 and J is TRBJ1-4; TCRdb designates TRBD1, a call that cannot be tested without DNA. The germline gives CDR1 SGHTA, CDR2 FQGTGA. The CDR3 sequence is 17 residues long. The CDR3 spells CASSLKGQGPTNEKLFF.

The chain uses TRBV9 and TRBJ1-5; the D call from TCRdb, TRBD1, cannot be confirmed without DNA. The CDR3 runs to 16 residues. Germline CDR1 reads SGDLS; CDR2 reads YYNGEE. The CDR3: CASSVRARQGGQPQHF.

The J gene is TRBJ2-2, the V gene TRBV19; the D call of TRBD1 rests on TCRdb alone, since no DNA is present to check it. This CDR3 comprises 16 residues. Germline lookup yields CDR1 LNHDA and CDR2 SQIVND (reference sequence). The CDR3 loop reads CASSIGGGPNTGELFF.

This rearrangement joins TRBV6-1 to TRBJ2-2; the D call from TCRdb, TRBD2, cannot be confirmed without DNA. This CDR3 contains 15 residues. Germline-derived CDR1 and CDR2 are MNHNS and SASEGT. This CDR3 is CASTSGPTNTGELFF.

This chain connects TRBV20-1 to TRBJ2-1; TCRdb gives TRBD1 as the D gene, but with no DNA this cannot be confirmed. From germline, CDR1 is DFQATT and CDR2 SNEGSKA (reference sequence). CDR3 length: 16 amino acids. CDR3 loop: CSARDAGQNSYNEQFF.

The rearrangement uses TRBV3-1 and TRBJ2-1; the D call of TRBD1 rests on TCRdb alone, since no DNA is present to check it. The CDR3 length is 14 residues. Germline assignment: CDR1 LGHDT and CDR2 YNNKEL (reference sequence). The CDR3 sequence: CASSQVEAAPEQFF.

The CDR3: CSARRLAGVPGELFF. The rearrangement uses TRBV20-1 and TRBJ2-2; the TRBD2 assignment by TCRdb is unverifiable without DNA. This CDR3 contains 15 residues. Germline V gene sequence: CDR1 DFQATT, CDR2 SNEGSKA (reference sequence).

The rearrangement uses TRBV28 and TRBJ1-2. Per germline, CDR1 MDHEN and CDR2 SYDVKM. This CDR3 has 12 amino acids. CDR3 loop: CASRPSGGTYTF.

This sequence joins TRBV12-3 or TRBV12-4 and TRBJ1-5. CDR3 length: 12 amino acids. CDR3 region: CASSFTHQPQHF.

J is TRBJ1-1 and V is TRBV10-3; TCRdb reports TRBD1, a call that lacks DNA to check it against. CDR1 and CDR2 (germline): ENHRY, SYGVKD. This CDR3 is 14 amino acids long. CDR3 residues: CAISGGGMGTEAFF.

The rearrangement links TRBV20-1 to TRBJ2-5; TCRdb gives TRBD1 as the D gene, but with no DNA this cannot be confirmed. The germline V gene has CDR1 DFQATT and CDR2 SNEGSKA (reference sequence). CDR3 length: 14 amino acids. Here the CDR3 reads CSARVQGGQETQYF.

CDR3 amino acids: CASSRESWGYTF. The rearrangement uses TRBV6-6 and TRBJ1-2. This CDR3 is 12 amino acids long. CDR1 is MNHNY, CDR2 SVGAGI, per germline (reference sequence).

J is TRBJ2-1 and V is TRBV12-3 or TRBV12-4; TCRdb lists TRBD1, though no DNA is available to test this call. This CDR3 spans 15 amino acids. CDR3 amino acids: CASSLAWGSYNEQFF.

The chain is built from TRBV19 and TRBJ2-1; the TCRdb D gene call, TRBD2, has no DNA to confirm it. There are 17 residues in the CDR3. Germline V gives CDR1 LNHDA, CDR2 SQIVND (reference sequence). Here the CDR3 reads CATKGLAGSYTYNEQFF. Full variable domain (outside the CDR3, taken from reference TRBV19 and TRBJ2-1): DGGITQSPKYLFRKEGQNVTLSCEQNLNHDAMYWYRQDPGQGLRLIYYSQIVNDFQKGDIAEGYSVSREKKESFPLTVTSAQKNPTAFYLCATKGLAGSYTYNEQFFGPGTRLTVL.

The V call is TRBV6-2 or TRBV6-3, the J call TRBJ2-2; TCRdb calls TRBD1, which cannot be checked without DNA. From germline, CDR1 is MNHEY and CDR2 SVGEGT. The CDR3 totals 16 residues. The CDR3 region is CASRASGGRNTGELFF.

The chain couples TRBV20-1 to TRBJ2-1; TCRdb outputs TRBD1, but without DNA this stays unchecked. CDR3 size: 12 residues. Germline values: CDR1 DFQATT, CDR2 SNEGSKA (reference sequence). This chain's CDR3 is CSARRRENEQFF.

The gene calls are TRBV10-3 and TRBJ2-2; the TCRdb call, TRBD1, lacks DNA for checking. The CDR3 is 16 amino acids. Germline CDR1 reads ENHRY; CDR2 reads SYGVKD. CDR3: CAISDPGGADTGELFF.

CDR3 in amino acids: CAISDYRGNTEAFF. The rearrangement links TRBV10-3 to TRBJ1-1; checking the TCRdb D call of TRBD1 is not possible without DNA. The CDR3 sequence is 14 residues long. Germline V gene lookup returns CDR1 ENHRY and CDR2 SYGVKD.

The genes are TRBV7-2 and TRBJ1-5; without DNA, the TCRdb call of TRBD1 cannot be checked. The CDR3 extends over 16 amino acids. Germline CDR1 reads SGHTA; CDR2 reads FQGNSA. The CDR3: CASSLATGRSNQPQHF. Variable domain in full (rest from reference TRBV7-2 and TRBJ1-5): GAGVSQSPSNKVTEKGKDVELRCDPISGHTALYWYRQSLGQGLEFLIYFQGNSAPDKSGLPSDRFSAERTGGSVSTLTIQRTQQEDSAVYLCASSLATGRSNQPQHFGDGTRLSIL.

The CDR3 loop is CASSSDGFVSPLHF. This chain connects TRBV11-2 to TRBJ1-6. The CDR3 sequence is 14 residues long. Germline values: CDR1 SGHAT, CDR2 FQNNGV.

CDR3 protein: CATSDPHLPDTQYF. The chain carries TRBV24-1 and TRBJ2-3; the D call of TRBD1 rests on TCRdb alone, since no DNA is present to check it. This CDR3 contains 14 residues. Germline CDR1 KGHDR, CDR2 SFDVKD.

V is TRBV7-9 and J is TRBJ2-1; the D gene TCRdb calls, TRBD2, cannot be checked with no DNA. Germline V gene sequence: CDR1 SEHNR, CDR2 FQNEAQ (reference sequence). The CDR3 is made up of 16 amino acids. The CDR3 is CASSLKRVAGYNEQFF.

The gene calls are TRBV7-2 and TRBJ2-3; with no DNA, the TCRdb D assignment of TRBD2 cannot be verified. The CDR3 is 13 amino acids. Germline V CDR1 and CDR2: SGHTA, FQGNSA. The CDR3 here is CASSFRAWDTQYF. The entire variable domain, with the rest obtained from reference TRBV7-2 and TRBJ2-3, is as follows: GAGVSQSPSNKVTEKGKDVELRCDPISGHTALYWYRQSLGQGLEFLIYFQGNSAPDKSGLPSDRFSAERTGGSVSTLTIQRTQQEDSAVYLCASSFRAWDTQYFGPGTRLTVL.